These 19 T cell receptor beta chains came from one sample sequenced in a study of blood T cell repertoires in COVID-19. Assay used: immunoSEQ multiplex PCR; TCRdb lists only in-frame clones, some missing. The data hold 110,000 to 150,000 clones, with about three quarters observed a single time. The sample was peripheral blood. Source of these receptors: a woman aged 60-75 years with acute or convalescent COVID-19.

The chain carries TRBV5-1 and TRBJ1-6; D is ambiguous. The V end was cut by 5 bases, the J end by 4 bases, with 7 bases between. Germline lookup yields CDR1 SGHRS and CDR2 YFSETQ. This CDR3 spans 13 amino acids. The CDR3 DNA sequence: TGCGCCAGCAGGGCCAGTTATAATTCACCCCTCCACTTT. Residues: CASRASYNSPLHF.

As DNA, the CDR3 is TGTGCCATCAGAGCAGGGGTAGGAGCCTACGAGCAGTACTTC. As protein: CAIRAGVGAYEQYF. The V and J genes are TRBV10-3 and TRBJ2-7; D may be TRBD1 (6 bases). Trimming removed 6 bases from V and 2 bases from J, with 14 bases in between. CDR1 and CDR2 (germline): ENHRY, SYGVKD. The length of the CDR3 is 14 residues.

This rearrangement joins TRBV13 to TRBJ2-7; 8 bases match TRBD1. Germline trimming cut 1 base from V and 1 base from J; bases unmatched to any gene: 3. Germline values: CDR1 PRHDT, CDR2 FYEKMQ (reference sequence). There are 15 residues in the CDR3. The CDR3 DNA is TGTGCCAGCAGCTTAGAGAACAGGGGGTCCTACGAGCAGTACTTC. Its protein is CASSLENRGSYEQYF. Variable domain in full (rest from reference TRBV13 and TRBJ2-7): AAGVIQSPRHLIKEKRETATLKCYPIPRHDTVYWYQQGPGQDPQFLISFYEKMQSDKGSIPDRFSAQQFSDYHSELNMSSLELGDSALYFCASSLENRGSYEQYFGPGTRLTVT.

The chain joins TRBV5-1 to TRBJ2-2; D is ambiguous. The CDR3 length is 15 residues. Germline V gene data show CDR1 as SGHRS and CDR2 as YFSETQ. Trimming shortened V by 1 base and J by 4 bases, and 11 bases separated the two germline ends. In DNA form, the CDR3 reads TGCGCCAGCAGCTTGTACAGCCCCGTCACCGGGGAGCTGTTTTTT. It translates to CASSLYSPVTGELFF. The variable domain in full, with the rest retrieved from reference TRBV5-1 and TRBJ2-2, is KAGVTQTPRYLIKTRGQQVTLSCSPISGHRSVSWYQQTPGQGLQFLFEYFSETQRNKGNFPGRFSGRQFSNSRSEMNVSTLELGDSALYLCASSLYSPVTGELFFGEGSRLTVL.

This chain joins TRBV30 and TRBJ1-1; maybe TRBD1 (5 bases). This CDR3 has 14 amino acids. Trimming pared 5 bases from V and 4 bases from J, leaving 17 bases between. Germline assignment: CDR1 GTSNPN and CDR2 SVGIG (reference sequence). The CDR3, as DNA: TGTGCCTGGCTTGACAGATTTGTGAGCACTGAAGCTTTCTTT. Translated: CAWLDRFVSTEAFF.

The chain has TRBV15 and TRBJ1-2; TRBD1 might be the D (5 bases). Germline lookup yields CDR1 LNHNV and CDR2 YYDKDF (reference sequence). Trimming stripped 0 bases from V and 1 base from J, with 12 bases between. CDR3 length: 16 amino acids. Written as DNA, the CDR3 is TGTGCCACCAGCAGAGATCGGGGGGGAGATAACTATGGCTACACCTTC. Translation: CATSRDRGGDNYGYTF. Full variable domain (remainder filled in from reference TRBV15 and TRBJ1-2): DAMVIQNPRYQVTQFGKPVTLSCSQTLNHNVMYWYQQKSSQAPKLLFHYYDKDFNNEADTPDNFQSRRPNTSFCFLDIRSPGLGDTAMYLCATSRDRGGDNYGYTFGSGTRLTVV.

This clone was detected only a few times. The chain has TRBV7-3 and TRBJ2-3; D not certain. Trimming pared 2 bases from V and 5 bases from J, leaving 8 bases between. This CDR3 is 13 amino acids long. CDR1 and CDR2 (germline): SGHTA, FQGTGA. In nucleotides, the CDR3 is TGTGCCAGCAGCTTATACACGGGAGATACGCAGTATTTT. Translation gives CASSLYTGDTQYF.

Concerning this clone: At one end, the junction sequence differs from germline, possibly due to a read error. The chain joins TRBV15 to TRBJ1-2; 8 bases are shared with TRBD1. The CDR3 is made up of 14 amino acids. Germline CDR1 LNHNV, CDR2 YYDKDF (reference sequence). CDR3 DNA: TGTGCCACCAGCAGAGGCGGACAGGGAGGCGTAAGTGCCTTC. Amino acid sequence: CATSRGGQGGVSAF.

V is TRBV5-1 and J is TRBJ2-7; TRBD1 matches 7 bases. The CDR3 loop spans 13 amino acids. Germline V gene data show CDR1 as SGHRS and CDR2 as YFSETQ. J lost 6 bases, V lost 2 bases, and 5 bases had no gene match. The chain's CDR3 is CASSLTGAGEQYF. The CDR3 DNA is TGCGCCAGCAGCTTAACAGGGGCGGGCGAGCAGTACTTC.

V gene TRBV27 combines with J gene TRBJ2-1, with TRBD1 as a possible D gene (6 bases). This CDR3 has 15 amino acids. Trimming removed 3 bases from V and 5 bases from J, with 14 bases in between. Germline CDR1 MNHEY, CDR2 SMNVEV (reference sequence). CDR3 sequence reads: CASSFLRGPHNEQFF. CDR3 DNA sequence: TGTGCCAGCAGTTTCCTCAGGGGCCCACACAATGAGCAGTTCTTC.

The chain employs TRBV3-1 (or the pseudogene TRBV3-2) and TRBJ2-7; 10 bases are shared with TRBD2. The V and J ends lost 0 bases and 7 bases, in that order; junction bases with no gene match: 6. The CDR3 is 15 amino acids. Germline assignment: CDR1 LGHDT and CDR2 YNNKEL (reference sequence). Written as DNA, the CDR3 is TGTGCCAGCAGCCAAGATGGGACTAGCGCTTGGGAGCAGTACTTC. This gives the protein CASSQDGTSAWEQYF.

This chain links TRBV12-3 or TRBV12-4 with TRBJ2-1; perhaps TRBD2 as D (5 bases). V was pared by 8 bases and J by 0 bases, with 8 bases between. This CDR3 is built from 13 residues. CDR3 in DNA: TGTGCCAGCCGAGCGGCCTCCTACAATGAGCAGTTCTTC. Translation gives CASRAASYNEQFF.

The chain carries TRBV18 and TRBJ2-1, with unresolved D. With 1 base removed from V and 8 bases from J, the gap between germline ends came to 9 bases. There are 13 residues in the CDR3. Looked up from germline, CDR1 is KGHSH and CDR2 is LQKENI. DNA of the CDR3: TGTGCCAGCTCACCACACGTTAGAGATGAGCAGTTCTTC. Amino acid sequence: CASSPHVRDEQFF.

The chain joins TRBV30 to TRBJ2-7, with 10 bases lining up with TRBD1. The V and J ends lost 2 bases and 9 bases, in that order; junction bases with no gene match: 10. Germline loops: CDR1 GTSNPN, CDR2 SVGIG (reference sequence). CDR3 length: 14 residues. CDR3 amino acids: CAWSPGTGVIGQYF. CDR3 nucleotides: TGTGCCTGGAGTCCCGGGACAGGGGTTATTGGGCAGTACTTC.

The chain employs TRBV19 and TRBJ1-3; 10 positions match TRBD1. The CDR3 sequence is 15 residues long. The V segment lost 8 bases and the J segment 4 bases; nucleotides outside the gene matches: 8. The germline V gene has CDR1 LNHDA and CDR2 SQIVND (reference sequence). CDR3 amino acids: CASSTGTGAGNTIYF. As DNA, the CDR3 is TGTGCCAGTTCGACCGGGACAGGGGCCGGAAACACCATATATTTT.

This clone was counted a few times. This rearrangement joins TRBV12-2 to TRBJ2-2; TRBD2, the table's D call, lacks a check against the DNA. TRBV12-2 is designated a pseudogene. The length of the CDR3 is 16 residues. The CDR3 here is CASRLSPLGNTGELFF. The CDR3 nucleotides are TGTGCAAGTCGCTTATCACCTCTAGGGAACACCGGGGAGCTGTTTTTT.

J is TRBJ2-4 and V is TRBV11-1; TRBD1 matches 7 bases. In germline, CDR1 is SGHAT, CDR2 FQDESV (reference sequence). This CDR3 is built from 15 residues. After removal of 3 bases from V and 0 bases from J, the junction contained 2 bases not matched to a gene. The CDR3 region has the DNA TGTGCCAGCAGCTTTGGGGACAGAGCCAAAAACATTCAGTACTTC. Protein product: CASSFGDRAKNIQYF.

V gene TRBV30 combines with J gene TRBJ1-5; TRBD1 might be the D (5 bases). The CDR3 runs to 14 residues. Germline values: CDR1 GTSNPN, CDR2 SVGIG (reference sequence). Trimming cost V 5 bases and J 1 base, with 12 bases left between them. CDR3 residues: CAWQARASNQPQHF. The CDR3 DNA reads as TGTGCCTGGCAAGCCAGGGCCAGCAATCAGCCCCAGCATTTT.

This clone has more than one count but fewer than ten. DNA of the CDR3: TGTGCCAGTAGTATTGGGACAGGGAGAGAGACCCAGTACTTC. Its protein product is CASSIGTGRETQYF. V and J are TRBV19 and TRBJ2-5; 9 bases fit TRBD1. V shed 3 bases and J 4 bases; nucleotides not matched to a gene: 3. The length of the CDR3 is 14 residues. Germline V lookup: CDR1 LNHDA, CDR2 SQIVND (reference sequence).